These T cell receptor beta chains were read from a single sample in a study of patients and donors after allogeneic stem cell transplantation. One entry per CDR3 protein results from TCRdb running MiXCR on the RT-PCR reads. The sample carries over 65,000 distinct CDR3 sequences, 26% recorded once. The sample comprised blood, either unsorted or a sorted T cell fraction (not recorded which). These receptors were obtained from a human donor who was either an allogeneic HSCT recipient or a stem cell or donor lymphocyte infusion donor (not recorded which). It is not recorded whose cells these are; they may come from a transplant donor. CDR3s include the opening cysteine and the closing phenylalanine or tryptophan. D genes are given only for firm matches. Expanded clones are given a class, and other clones once, few, many or no size at all.

TRBV29-1	.	few	TRBJ1-1	TGCAGCGCCCTAGGGGGTCACGAATTTTACACTGAAGCTTTCTTT	CSALGGHEFYTEAFF
TRBV13	TRBD2	.	TRBJ2-3	TGTGCCAGCAGCACTAGCGGGAGGGCCTTAGATACGCAGTATTTT	CASSTSGRALDTQYF
TRBV20-1	.	.	TRBJ2-7	TGCAGTGCTAGTAGTTGGTCCAGACCCGACGAGCAGTACTTC	CSASSWSRPDEQYF
TRBV5-1	.	.	TRBJ1-6	TGCGCCAGCAGCTTGGCACAGGGACGGAATTCACCCCTCCACTTT	CASSLAQGRNSPLHF
TRBV7-2	.	.	TRBJ1-2	TGTGCCAGCAGCTCGGACAGAACTTATGGCTACACCTTC	CASSSDRTYGYTF
TRBV3-1	.	.	TRBJ2-3	TGTGCCAGCAGCCTTCCCGGAGATACGCAGTATTTT	CASSLPGDTQYF
TRBV12-3/TRBV12-4	TRBD1	few	TRBJ1-1	TGTGCCAGCAGTACCGGGGACAGGGGAGCTTTCTTT	CASSTGDRGAFF
TRBV24-1	.	.	TRBJ2-2	TGTGCCACCAGTGCAACGGGGGCCGGGGAGCTGTTTTTT	CATSATGAGELFF
TRBV12-3/TRBV12-4	TRBD1	.	TRBJ1-2	TGTGCCAGCAGGTCCGGGACAGGGGAGAGCTACACCTTC	CASRSGTGESYTF
TRBV11-2	TRBD1	few	TRBJ1-2	TGTGCCAGCAGCTTATCGTATGGGACAGGGGATGGCTACACCTTC	CASSLSYGTGDGYTF
TRBV5-1	.	.	TRBJ1-6	TGCGCCAGCAGCTTGGACCAGGGGACCTATAATTCACCCCTCCACTTT	CASSLDQGTYNSPLHF
TRBV5-1	TRBD1	.	TRBJ1-2	TGCGCCAGCAGCTTGTTACAGGGGGTTGATGGCTACACCTTC	CASSLLQGVDGYTF
TRBV2	.	.	TRBJ2-1	TGTGCCAGCAGGGACTACTCTTACAATGAGCAGTTCTTC	CASRDYSYNEQFF
TRBV12-3/TRBV12-4	.	few	TRBJ1-1	TGTGCCAGCAGTTTCCTAGAGGGGGGCACTGAAGCTTTCTTT	CASSFLEGGTEAFF
TRBV10-3	TRBD1	few	TRBJ2-3	TGTGCCATCAGTGGACAGGGGGCTGGAGATACGCAGTATTTT	CAISGQGAGDTQYF
TRBV29-1	TRBD1	.	TRBJ2-7	TGCAGCGTGGATAGCCTAGGGACAGGCTACGAGCAGTACTTC	CSVDSLGTGYEQYF
TRBV12-3/TRBV12-4	.	few	TRBJ2-5	TGTGCCAGCAGACGACGGGAAGGCGGGGAGACCCAGTACTTC	CASRRREGGETQYF